This T cell receptor (beta chain) was profiled in a study of CD8 T cells in ankylosing spondylitis. TCRdb re-analysed the 5' RACE reads in MiXCR, keeping a single row per CDR3 protein. The data contain roughly 260,000 distinct CDR3 sequences, approximately 20% of them singletons. This clonotype was counted only a few times. Germline CDR1 and CDR2: MNHNS and SASEGT. V gave up 4 bases and J gave up 7 bases, with 11 bases separating them. CDR3 size: 13 residues. This sequence joins TRBV6-1 and TRBJ1-5, with D possibly matching TRBD1 (5 bases). The specimen sequenced was blood, either unsorted or a sorted T cell fraction (not recorded which). This TCR derives from a male donor with ankylosing spondylitis or in good health (not recorded which). The CDR3 nucleotides read TGTGCCAGCAGTGCAGGGTCAAGGCAGCCCCAGCATTTT. Its protein is CASSAGSRQPQHF.